The 26 T cell receptor beta chains below all came from one sample that was sequenced in a study of Tregs in tolerant kidney transplant recipients. Repertoires were generated with immunoSEQ multiplex PCR, while TCRdb's copy carries only in-frame clones and drops some. The sample records some 4,000 clones, approximately 83% being singletons. The sequencing here drew on Tregs from blood, taken before the transplant. The receptors come from a human donor who received a combined kidney and bone marrow transplant.

The chain couples TRBV5-1 to TRBJ2-6; unclear D gene. The CDR3 loop spans 14 amino acids. V dropped 6 bases and J dropped 0 bases, with 7 bases sitting between them. From germline, CDR1 is SGHRS and CDR2 YFSETQ. CDR3 DNA sequence: TGCGCCAGCAATTTGGCCTCTGGGGCCAACGTCCTGACTTTC. Amino acid sequence: CASNLASGANVLTF.

The chain couples TRBV9 to TRBJ2-1; the match to TRBD2 covers 12 bases. This CDR3 is built from 16 residues. In germline, CDR1 is SGDLS, CDR2 YYNGEE. J gave up 3 bases and V 1 base, and 2 bases lay outside the gene matches. DNA for the CDR3: TGTGCCAGCAGCGTACAGGGACTAGCGGGCTACAATGAGCAGTTCTTC. Translating it yields CASSVQGLAGYNEQFF. Full variable domain (missing parts from reference TRBV9 and TRBJ2-1): DSGVTQTPKHLITATGQRVTLRCSPRSGDLSVYWYQQSLDQGLQFLIQYYNGEERAKGNILERFSAQQFPDLHSELNLSSLELGDSALYFCASSVQGLAGYNEQFFGPGTRLTVL.

The chain recombines TRBV2 with TRBJ2-1; 8 bases match TRBD1. The CDR3 has 11 residues. The V and J ends lost 6 bases and 10 bases, in that order; junction bases with no gene match: 2. Germline lookup yields CDR1 SNHLY and CDR2 FYNNEI. Written as DNA, the CDR3 is TGTGCCAGCAGACAGGGGGACGAGCAGTTCTTC. It yields the protein CASRQGDEQFF.

The chain employs TRBV7-9 and TRBJ2-1; 11 positions match TRBD2. Germline V gene sequence: CDR1 SEHNR, CDR2 FQNEAQ (reference sequence). Trimming removed 5 bases from V and 9 bases from J; junction bases left unmatched: 9. The CDR3 covers 15 residues. In DNA form, the CDR3 reads TGTGCCAGCAGCCGGGGACTAGCGGAAAGGGGTGAGCAGTTCTTC. It translates to CASSRGLAERGEQFF.

V and J are TRBV5-6 and TRBJ1-2; D is perhaps TRBD1 (5 bases). The V and J ends lost 1 base and 6 bases respectively, with 16 bases between them. This CDR3 is built from 15 residues. Germline-derived CDR1 and CDR2 are SGHDT and YYEEEE. CDR3 residues: CASSLWKQAQNGYTF. In nucleotides, the CDR3 is TGTGCCAGCAGCTTGTGGAAACAGGCGCAGAATGGCTACACCTTC.

The chain employs TRBV5-1 and TRBJ1-1, with a weak D call TRBD1 (6 bases). This CDR3 is built from 13 residues. The V end lost 0 bases, the J end lost 4 bases, and 7 bases lay between the germline ends. Looked up from germline, CDR1 is SGHRS and CDR2 is YFSETQ. CDR3 loop: CASSLEQGTEAFF. CDR3 bases: TGCGCCAGCAGCTTGGAACAGGGCACTGAAGCTTTCTTT. Based on the CDR3 plus reference TRBV5-1 and TRBJ1-1, the full variable domain is KAGVTQTPRYLIKTRGQQVTLSCSPISGHRSVSWYQQTPGQGLQFLFEYFSETQRNKGNFPGRFSGRQFSNSRSEMNVSTLELGDSALYLCASSLEQGTEAFFGQGTRLTVV.

The chain combines TRBV9 with TRBJ2-2, with 10 bases identical to TRBD1. CDR1 is SGDLS, CDR2 YYNGEE, per germline. V lost 1 base to trimming and J lost 0 bases; unmatched junction nucleotides: 6. The CDR3 contains 18 residues. The CDR3 here is CASSVPKTGGSNTGELFF. The CDR3 nucleotides read TGTGCCAGCAGCGTACCCAAGACAGGGGGCTCGAACACCGGGGAGCTGTTTTTT.

This chain links TRBV2 with TRBJ2-3; TRBD2 aligns across 9 bases. Germline V gene data show CDR1 as SNHLY and CDR2 as FYNNEI. The CDR3 is 16 residues long. Trimming removed 8 bases from V and 0 bases from J; junction bases left unmatched: 9. The CDR3 is CASLGLADPSTDTQYF. Here the CDR3 DNA reads TGTGCCAGCTTGGGACTAGCCGATCCTAGCACAGATACGCAGTATTTT.

The J gene is TRBJ2-3, the V gene TRBV7-2; D is ambiguous. Trimming shortened V by 6 bases and J by 2 bases, and 12 bases separated the two germline ends. The CDR3 spans 14 residues. Germline V gene sequence: CDR1 SGHTA, CDR2 FQGNSA. For the CDR3, the DNA is TGTGCCAGCAGTCTTGACTCGGTCACAGATACGCAGTATTTT. It translates to CASSLDSVTDTQYF.

J is TRBJ2-7 and V is TRBV28; D might be TRBD2 (6 bases). In germline, CDR1 is MDHEN, CDR2 SYDVKM. The CDR3 is 14 amino acids. V was trimmed by 8 bases and J by 4 bases, leaving 18 bases between them. DNA of the CDR3: TGTGCCAGCTTAAGCCCCGGGGGTGGTTACGAGCAGTACTTC. This encodes CASLSPGGGYEQYF.

The chain links TRBV7-2 to TRBJ2-7, with TRBD2 matching 8 bases. The germline gives CDR1 SGHTA, CDR2 FQGNSA. The CDR3 runs 15 residues. J lost 3 bases, V lost 2 bases, and 6 bases had no gene match. The CDR3 nucleotides read TGTGCCAGCAGCTTAAGATTTGCGGGAGGCTACGAGCAGTACTTC. Amino acid sequence: CASSLRFAGGYEQYF.

This chain connects TRBV27 to TRBJ1-1; D is undetermined. Germline CDR1 reads MNHEY; CDR2 reads SMNVEV (reference sequence). The V gene lost 3 bases and the J gene lost 1 base, with 9 bases spanning the gap. The CDR3 has 14 residues. CDR3 region: CASSFNIQNTEAFF. CDR3 coding DNA: TGTGCCAGCAGTTTTAATATACAGAACACTGAAGCTTTCTTT.

This chain connects TRBV19 to TRBJ2-2; a weak D match, TRBD2 (5 bases). The CDR3 is 17 residues long. The germline gives CDR1 LNHDA, CDR2 SQIVND (reference sequence). Trimming removed 4 bases from V and 0 bases from J, with 15 bases in between. As DNA, the CDR3 is TGTGCCAGTAGTAACTTAGCGCGCGCCTCGAACACCGGGGAGCTGTTTTTT. Translation gives CASSNLARASNTGELFF. Full variable domain (outside the CDR3, taken from reference TRBV19 and TRBJ2-2): DGGITQSPKYLFRKEGQNVTLSCEQNLNHDAMYWYRQDPGQGLRLIYYSQIVNDFQKGDIAEGYSVSREKKESFPLTVTSAQKNPTAFYLCASSNLARASNTGELFFGEGSRLTVL.

This clone was counted once. The rearrangement links TRBV7-9 to TRBJ1-1; TRBD1 matches at 8 bases. Trimming cost V 4 bases and J 4 bases; bases outside gene matches: 5. In germline, CDR1 is SEHNR, CDR2 FQNEAQ (reference sequence). This CDR3 has 14 residues. The CDR3 loop reads CASSSQGARTEAFF. The CDR3 DNA reads TGTGCCAGCAGCTCCCAGGGGGCTCGCACTGAAGCTTTCTTT.

V is TRBV5-1 and J is TRBJ2-1; tentatively, D is TRBD2 (5 bases). V lost 2 bases and J lost 2, with 14 bases in between. The CDR3 runs 16 residues. CDR1 and CDR2 (germline): SGHRS, YFSETQ. CDR3 residues: CASSFGESTAYNEQFF. DNA for the CDR3: TGCGCCAGCAGCTTCGGGGAATCAACTGCCTACAATGAGCAGTTCTTC. Looking up the rest from reference TRBV5-1 and TRBJ2-1 gives the full variable domain: KAGVTQTPRYLIKTRGQQVTLSCSPISGHRSVSWYQQTPGQGLQFLFEYFSETQRNKGNFPGRFSGRQFSNSRSEMNVSTLELGDSALYLCASSFGESTAYNEQFFGPGTRLTVL.

This clone appeared once. The chain couples TRBV10-3 to TRBJ2-3, with 10 positions matching TRBD2. Germline CDR1 is ENHRY and CDR2 is SYGVKD. This CDR3 comprises 16 residues. Trimming cost V 8 bases and J 6 bases; bases outside gene matches: 14. The CDR3 bases are TGTGCCATCGCGTCCTCGAGCGGGAGGGCCCGGGATACGCAGTATTTT. Protein product: CAIASSSGRARDTQYF.

V and J are TRBV10-3 and TRBJ2-5; D perhaps matches TRBD1 (6 bases). The CDR3 spans 15 residues. V was cut by 1 base and J by 1 base, with 10 bases left in between. The germline V gene encodes CDR1 ENHRY and CDR2 SYGVKD. CDR3 loop: CAISEYRDLQETQYF. The CDR3 DNA sequence: TGTGCCATCAGTGAGTACAGGGACCTCCAAGAGACCCAGTACTTC.

The chain has TRBV28 and TRBJ1-5, with D perhaps matching TRBD1 (5 bases). The germline V gene has CDR1 MDHEN and CDR2 SYDVKM. The CDR3 is 14 residues long. Trimming shortened V by 3 bases and J by 4 bases, and 10 bases separated the two germline ends. The CDR3 DNA sequence: TGTGCCAGCAGTTTGTCGGGGGGTAATCAGCCCCAGCATTTT. Its protein product is CASSLSGGNQPQHF.

The rearrangement joins TRBV4-1 to TRBJ1-4; 9 nucleotides agree with TRBD1. The CDR3 consists of 15 residues. V trimming: 2 bases; J trimming: 4 bases; junction bases outside the gene matches: 2. In germline, CDR1 is MGHRA, CDR2 YSYEKL. The CDR3 DNA is TGCGCCAGCAGCCAATCGGGACAGGGTAATGAAAAACTGTTTTTT. Translated: CASSQSGQGNEKLFF.

The chain employs TRBV9 and TRBJ1-2; 7 nucleotides match TRBD1. Per the germline V gene, CDR1 is SGDLS and CDR2 is YYNGEE. The CDR3 sequence is 19 residues long. Trimming removed 3 bases from V and 4 bases from J; junction bases left unmatched: 21. The CDR3 is CASSERYERQGASPYGYTF. The CDR3 nucleotides read TGTGCCAGCAGCGAACGTTACGAAAGACAGGGTGCCTCTCCCTATGGCTACACCTTC.

This chain joins TRBV7-2 and TRBJ2-7; D might be TRBD2 (5 bases). V lost 4 bases and J lost 6, with 13 bases in between. From germline, CDR1 is SGHTA and CDR2 FQGNSA. This CDR3 region has 13 residues. CDR3 loop: CASSSEYRGEQYF. The CDR3 nucleotides read TGTGCCAGCAGCTCCGAGTATCGGGGCGAGCAGTACTTC.

This sequence joins TRBV27 and TRBJ1-5, with TRBD1 as a possible D gene (5 bases). The CDR3 totals 16 residues. The germline gives CDR1 MNHEY, CDR2 SMNVEV (reference sequence). V was pared by 0 bases and J by 11 bases, with 20 bases between. In DNA, the CDR3 is TGTGCCAGCAGTTTATCGGCTACAGGCTATTTGGGTACCCAGCATTTT. This sequence encodes CASSLSATGYLGTQHF.

The gene calls are TRBV30 and TRBJ1-1; no clear D gene. Trimming pared 5 bases from V and 10 bases from J, leaving 14 bases between. Germline values: CDR1 GTSNPN, CDR2 SVGIG (reference sequence). The length of the CDR3 is 11 residues. CDR3 bases: TGTGCCTGGGGACTTCAGGAACGAGCTTTCTTT. Residues: CAWGLQERAFF.

The chain carries TRBV18 and TRBJ2-1; no definite D call. CDR1 and CDR2 from the germline V gene are KGHSH and LQKENI. This CDR3 has 13 amino acids. V was shortened by 3 bases and J by 5 bases, with 8 bases between the two germline ends. CDR3 in amino acids: CASSPGLNNEQFF. CDR3 DNA: TGTGCCAGCTCACCGGGCCTAAACAATGAGCAGTTCTTC.

This chain connects TRBV27 to TRBJ2-7; 7 bases line up with TRBD2. Germline CDR1 reads MNHEY; CDR2 reads SMNVEV (reference sequence). V was pared by 5 bases and J by 2 bases, with 6 bases of the junction left unmatched. This CDR3 contains 14 residues. The CDR3 region is CASSLSGITYEQYF. The DNA for the CDR3 is TGTGCCAGCAGTCTAAGCGGGATAACCTACGAGCAGTACTTC.

The chain is built from TRBV4-2 and TRBJ1-5; D may be TRBD1 (6 bases). CDR1 and CDR2 from the germline V gene are LGHNA and YNFKEQ. The CDR3 sequence is 16 residues long. Trimming stripped 3 bases from V and 4 bases from J, with 16 bases between. The CDR3 region has the DNA TGTGCCAGCAGCCAGGTTACAGGGCACTCAAATCAGCCCCAGCATTTT. Amino acids: CASSQVTGHSNQPQHF.